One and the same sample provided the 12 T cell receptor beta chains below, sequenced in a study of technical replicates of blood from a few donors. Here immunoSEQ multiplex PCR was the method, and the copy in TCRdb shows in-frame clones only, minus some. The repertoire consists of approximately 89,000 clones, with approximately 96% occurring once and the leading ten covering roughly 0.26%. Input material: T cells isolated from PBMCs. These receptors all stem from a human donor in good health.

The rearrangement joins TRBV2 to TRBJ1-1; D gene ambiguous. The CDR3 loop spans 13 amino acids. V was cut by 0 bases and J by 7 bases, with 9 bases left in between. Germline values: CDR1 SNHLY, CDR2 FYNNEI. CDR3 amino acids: CASSEAWADEAFF. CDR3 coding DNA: TGTGCCAGCAGTGAAGCGTGGGCAGATGAAGCTTTCTTT.

The CDR3 spells CASSLSGRDLSYEQYF. The CDR3 DNA follows: TGCGCCAGCAGCTTGAGTGGCCGGGATCTCTCCTACGAGCAGTACTTC. The chain is built from TRBV5-1 and TRBJ2-7, with D perhaps TRBD2 (5 bases). Germline CDR1 SGHRS, CDR2 YFSETQ. The CDR3 contains 16 residues. Trimming shortened V by 1 base and J by 0 bases, and 14 bases separated the two germline ends.

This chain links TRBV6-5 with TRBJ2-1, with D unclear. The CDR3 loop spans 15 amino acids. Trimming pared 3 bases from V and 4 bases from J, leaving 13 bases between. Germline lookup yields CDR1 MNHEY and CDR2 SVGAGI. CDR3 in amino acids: CASSYTIELYNEQFF. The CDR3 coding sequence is TGTGCCAGCAGTTATACTATCGAGCTGTACAATGAGCAGTTCTTC.

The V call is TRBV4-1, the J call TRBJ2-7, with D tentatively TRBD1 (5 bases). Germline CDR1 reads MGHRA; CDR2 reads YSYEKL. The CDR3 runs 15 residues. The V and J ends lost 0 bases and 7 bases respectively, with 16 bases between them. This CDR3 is CASSQDPRTSEEQYF. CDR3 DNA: TGCGCCAGCAGCCAAGATCCGCGGACAAGCGAGGAGCAGTACTTC.

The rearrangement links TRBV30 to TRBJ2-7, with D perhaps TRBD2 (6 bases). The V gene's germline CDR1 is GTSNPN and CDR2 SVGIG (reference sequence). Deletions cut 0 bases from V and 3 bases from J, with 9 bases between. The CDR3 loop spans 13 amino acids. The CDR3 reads CAWSVIGGYEQYF. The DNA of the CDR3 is TGTGCCTGGAGTGTAATCGGGGGCTACGAGCAGTACTTC.

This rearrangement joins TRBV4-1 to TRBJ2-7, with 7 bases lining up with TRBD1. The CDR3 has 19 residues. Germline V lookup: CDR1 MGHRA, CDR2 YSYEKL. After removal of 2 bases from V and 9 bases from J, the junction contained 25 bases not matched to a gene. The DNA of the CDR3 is TGCGCCAGCAGCCAAATCACCCAGAGAGGGGGCGATCTCCATAGGGTGCAGTACTTC. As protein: CASSQITQRGGDLHRVQYF.

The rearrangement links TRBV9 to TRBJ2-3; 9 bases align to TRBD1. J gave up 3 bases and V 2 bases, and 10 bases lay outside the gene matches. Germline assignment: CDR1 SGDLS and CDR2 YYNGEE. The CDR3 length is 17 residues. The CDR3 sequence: CASSVGQGLSGTDTQYF. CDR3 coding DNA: TGTGCCAGCAGCGTGGGACAGGGTCTGTCGGGAACAGATACGCAGTATTTT.

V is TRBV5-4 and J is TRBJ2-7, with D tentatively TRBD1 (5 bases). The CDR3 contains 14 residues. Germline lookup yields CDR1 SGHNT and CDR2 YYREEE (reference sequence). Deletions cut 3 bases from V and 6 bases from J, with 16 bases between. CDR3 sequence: CASSYRQGVSEQYF. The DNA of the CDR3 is TGTGCCAGCAGCTACCGACAAGGGGTTTCCGAGCAGTACTTC.

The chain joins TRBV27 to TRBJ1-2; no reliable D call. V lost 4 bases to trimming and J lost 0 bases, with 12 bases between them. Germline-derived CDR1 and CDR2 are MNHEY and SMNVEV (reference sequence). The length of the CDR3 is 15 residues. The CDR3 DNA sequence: TGTGCCAGCAGTTCCCTAGGCGGAGCTAACTATGGCTACACCTTC. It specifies CASSSLGGANYGYTF.

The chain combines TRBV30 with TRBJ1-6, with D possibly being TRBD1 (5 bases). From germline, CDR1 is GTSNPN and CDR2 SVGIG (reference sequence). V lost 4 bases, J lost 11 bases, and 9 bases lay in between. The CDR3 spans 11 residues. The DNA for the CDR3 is TGTGCCTGGACTCGGGGGGCACCCCTCCACTTT. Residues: CAWTRGAPLHF.

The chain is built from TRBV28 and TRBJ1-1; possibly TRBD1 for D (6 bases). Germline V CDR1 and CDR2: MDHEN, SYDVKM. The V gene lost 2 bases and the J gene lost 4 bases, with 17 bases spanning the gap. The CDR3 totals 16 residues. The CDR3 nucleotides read TGTGCCAGCAGTTTACTCCTCAGGGGTGGAAGCACTGAAGCTTTCTTT. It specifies CASSLLLRGGSTEAFF.

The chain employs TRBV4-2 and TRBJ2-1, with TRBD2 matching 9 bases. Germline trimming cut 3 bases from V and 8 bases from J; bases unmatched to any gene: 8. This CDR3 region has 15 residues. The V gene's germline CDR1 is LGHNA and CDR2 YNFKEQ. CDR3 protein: CASSHASGASDEQFF. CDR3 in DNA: TGTGCCAGCAGCCACGCTAGCGGGGCTTCGGATGAGCAGTTCTTC.